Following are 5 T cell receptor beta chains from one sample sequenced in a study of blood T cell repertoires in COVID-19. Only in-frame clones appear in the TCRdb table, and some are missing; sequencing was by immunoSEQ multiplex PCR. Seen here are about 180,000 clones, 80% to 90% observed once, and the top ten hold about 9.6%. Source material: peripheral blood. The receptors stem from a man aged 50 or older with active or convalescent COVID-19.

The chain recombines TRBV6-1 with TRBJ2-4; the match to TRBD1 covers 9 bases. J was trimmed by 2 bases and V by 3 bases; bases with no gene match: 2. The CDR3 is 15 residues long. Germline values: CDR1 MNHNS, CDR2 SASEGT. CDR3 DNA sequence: TGTGCCAGCAGTGAGGGGACAGGGCCCAAAAACATTCAGTACTTC. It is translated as CASSEGTGPKNIQYF.

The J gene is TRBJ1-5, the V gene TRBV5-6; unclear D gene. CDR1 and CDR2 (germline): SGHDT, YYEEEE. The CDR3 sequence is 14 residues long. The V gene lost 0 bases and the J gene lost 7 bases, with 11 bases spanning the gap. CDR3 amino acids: CASSLGSPGQPQHF. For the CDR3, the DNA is TGTGCCAGCAGCTTGGGATCCCCGGGGCAGCCCCAGCATTTT.

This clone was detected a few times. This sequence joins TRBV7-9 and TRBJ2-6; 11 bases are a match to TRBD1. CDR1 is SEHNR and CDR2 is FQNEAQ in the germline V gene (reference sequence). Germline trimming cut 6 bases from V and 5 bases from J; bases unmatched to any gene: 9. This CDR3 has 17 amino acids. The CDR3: CASRSGTGGFRANVLTF. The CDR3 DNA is TGTGCCAGCAGGTCGGGGACAGGGGGTTTTCGGGCCAACGTCCTGACTTTC.

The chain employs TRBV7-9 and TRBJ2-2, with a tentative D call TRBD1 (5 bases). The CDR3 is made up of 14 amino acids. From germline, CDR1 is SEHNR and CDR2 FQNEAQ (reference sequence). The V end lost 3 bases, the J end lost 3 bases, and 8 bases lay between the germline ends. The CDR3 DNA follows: TGTGCCAGCAGCTTTCAGGGTGACACCGGGGAGCTGTTTTTT. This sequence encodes CASSFQGDTGELFF.

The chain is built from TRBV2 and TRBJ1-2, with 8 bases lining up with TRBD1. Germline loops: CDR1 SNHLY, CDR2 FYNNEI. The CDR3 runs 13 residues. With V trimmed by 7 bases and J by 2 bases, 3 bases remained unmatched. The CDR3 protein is CASKGQVNYGYTF. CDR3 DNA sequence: TGTGCCAGCAAGGGACAGGTCAACTATGGCTACACCTTC.